The rows below give T cell receptor beta chains drawn from one sample of a study of radiotherapy plus CTLA-4 blockade in lung cancer. Repertoires were generated with immunoSEQ multiplex PCR, while TCRdb's copy carries only in-frame clones and drops some. The sample holds roughly 55,000 clones; approximately 67% are singletons and the top ten take approximately 8.3%. Source: peripheral blood, taken from a patient treated with radiotherapy plus ipilimumab. The source is a human donor with non-small cell lung cancer whose response to radiotherapy plus ipilimumab could not be evaluated. The CDR3 runs from the conserved cysteine through the conserved F or W. Fields, in order: D gene, clone size, V gene, J gene, CDR3 protein, CDR3 DNA. A D gene is named only where the DNA matches it firmly. Not all rows give a size; the values are once, few, many and, for expanded clones, a class.

TRBD1,few,TRBV28,TRBJ1-6,CASSFYVRTGDSPLHF,TGTGCCAGCAGTTTTTACGTCCGGACAGGGGACTCACCCCTCCACTTT
-,-,TRBV6-6,TRBJ1-5,CASSLAGSNQPQHF,TGTGCCAGCAGTTTGGCAGGAAGCAATCAGCCCCAGCATTTT
TRBD1,few,TRBV30,TRBJ1-2,CAWRMGTGRSNGYTF,TGTGCCTGGAGGATGGGGACAGGGAGGTCAAACGGCTACACCTTC
-,once,TRBV5-6,TRBJ1-3,CASKSSFSGNTIYF,TGTGCCAGCAAGAGCTCCTTCTCTGGAAACACCATATATTTT
-,-,TRBV7-8,TRBJ2-1,CASSLLPDNEQFF,TGTGCCAGCAGCTTACTACCTGACAATGAGCAGTTCTTC
TRBD2,-,TRBV5-1,TRBJ2-3,CASSLEGLAGGASTDTQYF,TGCGCCAGCAGCTTGGAGGGACTAGCGGGGGGGGCCAGCACAGATACGCAGTATTTT
-,-,TRBV5-1,TRBJ2-6,CASSLDVGGRANVLTF,TGCGCCAGCAGCTTGGATGTAGGGGGAAGGGCCAACGTCCTGACTTTC
-,-,TRBV4-1,TRBJ2-4,CASSQVGLAKNIQYF,TGCGCCAGCAGCCAAGTCGGTCTAGCCAAAAACATTCAGTACTTC
TRBD2,few,TRBV27,TRBJ2-1,CASSTRLAGGYNEQFF,TGTGCCAGCAGTACAAGACTAGCGGGGGGATACAATGAGCAGTTCTTC
-,-,TRBV5-1,TRBJ2-1,CASSLGESYNEQFF,TGCGCCAGCAGCTTGGGGGAGTCCTACAATGAGCAGTTCTTC
-,-,TRBV14,TRBJ2-1,CASSQVAVNEQFF,TGTGCCAGCAGCCAAGTGGCCGTAAATGAGCAGTTCTTC
-,-,TRBV5-1,TRBJ1-3,CASSLGGQSSGNTIYF,TGCGCCAGCAGCTTGGGAGGACAGTCCTCTGGAAACACCATATATTTT
-,-,TRBV27,TRBJ2-2,CASSLGLTANTGELFF,TGTGCCAGCAGTTTAGGGCTGACCGCGAACACCGGGGAGCTGTTTTTT
TRBD1,-,TRBV28,TRBJ2-2,CAGWGGQGDHGELFF,TGTGCCGGTTGGGGAGGACAGGGTGATCACGGGGAGCTGTTTTTT
-,once,TRBV7-2,TRBJ2-7,CASSPTLSGYEQYF,TGTGCCAGCAGCCCCACGCTCTCCGGGTACGAGCAGTACTTC
TRBD1,few,TRBV7-8,TRBJ1-1,CASSLTTGVWNTEAFF,TGTGCCAGCAGCTTAACTACAGGGGTTTGGAACACTGAAGCTTTCTTT
TRBD1,-,TRBV7-9,TRBJ1-5,CASSLAHGTGTNQPQHF,TGTGCCAGCAGCTTAGCGCATGGGACAGGTACAAATCAGCCCCAGCATTTT
TRBD1,-,TRBV6-4,TRBJ2-7,CASSGADRDHSYEQYF,TGTGCCAGCAGTGGAGCGGACAGGGATCACTCCTACGAGCAGTACTTC
-,-,TRBV7-9,TRBJ2-7,CASSFGTARGEQYF,TGTGCCAGCAGCTTCGGGACAGCGCGGGGCGAGCAGTACTTC
TRBD1,-,TRBV4-1,TRBJ1-5,CASSQDLGRQGIRQPQHF,TGCGCCAGCAGCCAAGATCTTGGGCGACAGGGAATACGTCAGCCCCAGCATTTT
-,-,TRBV29-1,TRBJ1-1,CSVGYGGGTEAFF,TGCAGCGTTGGCTATGGGGGAGGGACTGAAGCTTTCTTT
TRBD1,-,TRBV2,TRBJ2-5,CATRTGQETQYF,TGTGCCACCCGGACAGGGCAAGAGACCCAGTACTTC
-,-,TRBV7-9,TRBJ2-3,CASIPDSGPDTQYF,TGTGCCAGCATCCCCGACAGTGGTCCAGATACGCAGTATTTT
TRBD1,few,TRBV5-4,TRBJ1-1,CASSLASDRGGTEAFF,TGTGCCAGCAGCTTGGCTTCGGACAGGGGGGGCACTGAAGCTTTCTTT
TRBD1,-,TRBV2,TRBJ2-5,CASSADRGEETQYF,TGTGCCAGCAGTGCGGACAGGGGGGAAGAGACCCAGTACTTC
TRBD1,few,TRBV5-1,TRBJ1-4,CASSAGTAPNEKLFF,TGCGCCAGCAGCGCGGGGACAGCTCCTAATGAAAAACTGTTTTTT
-,-,TRBV28,TRBJ1-6,CASAGGTAIVALHF,TGTGCCAGCGCGGGCGGGACCGCGATCGTCGCCCTCCACTTT
TRBD1,few,TRBV30,TRBJ1-4,CAWGTANEKLFF,TGTGCCTGGGGGACAGCTAATGAAAAACTGTTTTTT
TRBD2,-,TRBV2,TRBJ2-5,CASSEALSGRRKETQYF,TGTGCCAGCAGTGAAGCGCTTAGCGGGCGGAGAAAAGAGACCCAGTACTTC